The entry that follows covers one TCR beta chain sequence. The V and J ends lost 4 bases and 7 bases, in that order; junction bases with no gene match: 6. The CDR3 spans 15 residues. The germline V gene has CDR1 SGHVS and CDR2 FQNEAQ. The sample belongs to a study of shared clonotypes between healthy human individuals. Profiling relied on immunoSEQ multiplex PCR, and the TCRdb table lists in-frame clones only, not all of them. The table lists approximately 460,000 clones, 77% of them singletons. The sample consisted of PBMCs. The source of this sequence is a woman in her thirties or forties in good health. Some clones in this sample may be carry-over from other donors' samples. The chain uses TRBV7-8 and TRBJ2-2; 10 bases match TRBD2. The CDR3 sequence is CASSSSGRGSGELFF. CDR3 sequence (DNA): TGTGCCAGCAGCTCGAGCGGGAGGGGGAGCGGGGAGCTGTTTTTT.